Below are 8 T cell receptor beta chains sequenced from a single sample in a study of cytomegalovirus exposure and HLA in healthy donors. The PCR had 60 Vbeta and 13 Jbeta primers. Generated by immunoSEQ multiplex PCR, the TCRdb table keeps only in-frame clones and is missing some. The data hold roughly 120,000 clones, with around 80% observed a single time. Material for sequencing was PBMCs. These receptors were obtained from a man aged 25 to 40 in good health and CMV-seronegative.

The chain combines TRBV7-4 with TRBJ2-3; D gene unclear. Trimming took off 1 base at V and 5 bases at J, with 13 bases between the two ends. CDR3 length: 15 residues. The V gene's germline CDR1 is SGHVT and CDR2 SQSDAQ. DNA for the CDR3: TGTGCCAGCAGCTTAGATTGGGCTGCCATAGATACGCAGTATTTT. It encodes CASSLDWAAIDTQYF. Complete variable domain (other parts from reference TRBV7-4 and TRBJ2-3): GAGVSQSPRYKVAKRGRDVALRCDSISGHVTLYWYRQTLGQGSEVLTYSQSDAQRDKSGRPSGRFSAERPERSVSTLKIQRTEQGDSAVYLCASSLDWAAIDTQYFGPGTRLTVL.

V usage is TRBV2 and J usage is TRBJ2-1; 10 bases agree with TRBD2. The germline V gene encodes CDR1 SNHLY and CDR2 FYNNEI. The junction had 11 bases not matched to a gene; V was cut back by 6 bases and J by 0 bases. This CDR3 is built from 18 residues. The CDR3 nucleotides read TGTGCCAGCAGAGGGCTAGCGGGAGCCCTTCCCTCCTACAATGAGCAGTTCTTC. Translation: CASRGLAGALPSYNEQFF.

The CDR3 is CASSPDRTAAGELFF. CDR3 bases: TGTGCCAGCAGCCCGGACAGGACCGCCGCCGGGGAGCTGTTTTTT. The chain carries TRBV5-4 and TRBJ2-2; TRBD1 matches 7 bases. Germline loops: CDR1 SGHNT, CDR2 YYREEE (reference sequence). The CDR3 extends over 15 amino acids. V shed 4 bases and J 6 bases; nucleotides not matched to a gene: 9.

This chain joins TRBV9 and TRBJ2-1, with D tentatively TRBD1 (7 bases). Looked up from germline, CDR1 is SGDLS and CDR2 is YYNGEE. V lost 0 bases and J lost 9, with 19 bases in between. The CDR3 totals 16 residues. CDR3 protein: CASSVAWQGGLSEQFF. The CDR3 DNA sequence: TGTGCCAGCAGCGTAGCTTGGCAGGGGGGCCTGAGTGAGCAGTTCTTC. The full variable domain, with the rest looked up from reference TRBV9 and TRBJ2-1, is DSGVTQTPKHLITATGQRVTLRCSPRSGDLSVYWYQQSLDQGLQFLIQYYNGEERAKGNILERFSAQQFPDLHSELNLSSLELGDSALYFCASSVAWQGGLSEQFFGPGTRLTVL.

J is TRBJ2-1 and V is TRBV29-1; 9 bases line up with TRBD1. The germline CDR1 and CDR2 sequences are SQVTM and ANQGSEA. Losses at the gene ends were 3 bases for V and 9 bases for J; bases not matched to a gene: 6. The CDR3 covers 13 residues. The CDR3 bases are TGCAGCGTTGAGAGCGGACAGGGGCCTGAGCAGTTCTTC. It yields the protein CSVESGQGPEQFF.

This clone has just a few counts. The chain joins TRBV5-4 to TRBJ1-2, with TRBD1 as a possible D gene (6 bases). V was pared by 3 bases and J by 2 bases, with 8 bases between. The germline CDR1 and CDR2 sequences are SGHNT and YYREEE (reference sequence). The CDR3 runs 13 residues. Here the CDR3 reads CASSSQGNYGYTF. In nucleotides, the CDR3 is TGTGCCAGCAGCTCCCAGGGGAACTATGGCTACACCTTC.

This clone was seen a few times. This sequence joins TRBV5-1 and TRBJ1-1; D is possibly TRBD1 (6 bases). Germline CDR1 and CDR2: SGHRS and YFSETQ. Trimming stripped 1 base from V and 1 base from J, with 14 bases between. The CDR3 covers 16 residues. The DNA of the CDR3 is TGCGCCAGCAGCTTGTCCTTTGGGGGCACGAACACTGAAGCTTTCTTT. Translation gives CASSLSFGGTNTEAFF.

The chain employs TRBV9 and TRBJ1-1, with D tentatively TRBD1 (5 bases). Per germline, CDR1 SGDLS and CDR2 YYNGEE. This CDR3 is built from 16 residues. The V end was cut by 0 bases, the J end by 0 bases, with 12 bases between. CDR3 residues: CASSVAGRGLNTEAFF. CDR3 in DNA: TGTGCCAGCAGCGTAGCCGGGAGGGGACTGAACACTGAAGCTTTCTTT.